Following are 23 T cell receptor beta chains from one sample sequenced in a study of T cell changes during pregnancy in multiple sclerosis. Assay used: immunoSEQ multiplex PCR; TCRdb lists only in-frame clones, some missing. The profile shows about 20,000 clones, about 90% of them singletons. The material was CD8+ T cells from peripheral blood mononuclear cells, obtained in the second trimester of pregnancy. Receptors were obtained from a female donor in good health, enrolled as a control in a pregnancy study.

The chain carries TRBV7-8 and TRBJ2-1; D unclear. Germline loops: CDR1 SGHVS, CDR2 FQNEAQ. This CDR3 spans 16 amino acids. Trimming removed 5 bases from V and 1 base from J, with 15 bases in between. The DNA for the CDR3 is TGTGCCAGCAGCCGAGAGGCGGCCGTTTCCTACAATGAGCAGTTCTTC. This sequence encodes CASSREAAVSYNEQFF.

This chain connects TRBV7-2 to TRBJ2-4; 7 positions agree with TRBD2. Trimming removed 6 bases from V and 5 bases from J; junction bases left unmatched: 7. CDR1 and CDR2 (germline): SGHTA, FQGNSA. The CDR3 extends over 14 amino acids. CDR3 amino acids: CASSLGGSENIQYF. The CDR3 DNA follows: TGTGCCAGCAGTCTCGGGGGGAGCGAAAACATTCAGTACTTC.

The rearrangement joins TRBV9 to TRBJ2-1; the match to TRBD2 covers 10 bases. Per germline, CDR1 SGDLS and CDR2 YYNGEE. With V trimmed by 4 bases and J by 7 bases, 8 bases remained unmatched. The CDR3 runs 15 residues. The CDR3 spells CASSISGRAGNEQFF. The CDR3 DNA sequence: TGTGCCAGCAGCATAAGCGGGAGGGCCGGGAATGAGCAGTTCTTC.

V usage is TRBV2 and J usage is TRBJ2-7; 8 bases are a match to TRBD2. CDR1 is SNHLY and CDR2 is FYNNEI in the germline V gene. The CDR3 sequence is 14 residues long. The J segment lost 4 bases and the V segment lost 6 bases, leaving 8 bases of the junction unmatched. The CDR3 nucleotides are TGTGCCAGCAGCCTGGGGACTAGTGGGTACGAGCAGTACTTC. This sequence encodes CASSLGTSGYEQYF.

The chain employs TRBV4-3 and TRBJ2-1; 7 positions match TRBD1. The CDR3 has 16 residues. The germline CDR1 and CDR2 sequences are LGHNA and YSLEER. V gave up 3 bases and J gave up 4 bases; unmatched junction bases: 9. The CDR3 spells CASSQDRGQSYNEQFF. CDR3 bases: TGCGCCAGCAGCCAGGATAGGGGGCAGTCTTACAATGAGCAGTTCTTC.

This clone has just one count. The chain links TRBV6-4 to TRBJ2-3, with D maybe TRBD2 (6 bases). In germline, CDR1 is MRHNA, CDR2 SNTAGT. Between the trimmed V and J ends, which lost 4 bases and 8 bases, there was a span of 16 bases. The CDR3 contains 14 residues. The CDR3 DNA reads TGTGCCAGCAGTGGCTCCCGGGAGCCTCGTACGCAGTATTTT. Protein product: CASSGSREPRTQYF.

The chain carries TRBV6-5 and TRBJ1-1; maybe TRBD1 (5 bases). This CDR3 is 15 amino acids long. CDR1 MNHEY and CDR2 SVGAGI come from the germline V gene. Trimming took 2 bases from V and 2 from J, leaving 12 bases between them. The CDR3 is CASSYRDRSNTEAFF. In DNA, the CDR3 is TGTGCCAGCAGTTACCGCGACAGATCTAACACTGAAGCTTTCTTT.

The gene calls are TRBV28 and TRBJ2-5, with a weak D call TRBD1 (6 bases). The length of the CDR3 is 15 residues. The germline CDR1 and CDR2 sequences are MDHEN and SYDVKM. Trimming took off 3 bases at V and 5 bases at J, with 16 bases between the two ends. Here the CDR3 DNA reads TGTGCCAGCAGTTTGGGGGCCTATTATCGGGAGACCCAGTACTTC. This translates into CASSLGAYYRETQYF.

The V gene is TRBV28, the J gene TRBJ2-1, with no clear D. Trimming stripped 2 bases from V and 6 bases from J, with 5 bases between. Germline-derived CDR1 and CDR2 are MDHEN and SYDVKM. This CDR3 comprises 12 residues. CDR3 DNA: TGTGCCAGCAGTTTAATCCGCAATGAGCAGTTCTTC. Translation gives CASSLIRNEQFF.

DNA for the CDR3: TGCAGCCACCATCTCGGGAGTGGCTACACCTTC. Translated, it gives CSHHLGSGYTF. The rearrangement uses TRBV29-1 and TRBJ1-2; D is ambiguous. The V end lost 8 bases, the J end lost 7 bases, and 14 bases lay between the germline ends. Germline V CDR1 and CDR2: SQVTM, ANQGSEA. The CDR3 runs 11 residues.

This chain joins TRBV7-9 and TRBJ2-1, with 10 positions matching TRBD1. Germline loops: CDR1 SEHNR, CDR2 FQNEAQ (reference sequence). This CDR3 is 15 amino acids long. With 4 bases clipped from V and 5 bases from J, the junction kept 5 bases outside the gene matches. The CDR3 spells CASSSWDRGNNEQFF. The CDR3 DNA is TGTGCCAGCAGCTCATGGGACAGGGGCAACAATGAGCAGTTCTTC.

The V call is TRBV9, the J call TRBJ2-3; D may be TRBD1 (6 bases). This CDR3 has 14 amino acids. Germline V lookup: CDR1 SGDLS, CDR2 YYNGEE. Trimming left V 2 bases short and J 2 bases short, with 9 bases between. This CDR3 reads CASSVDRPTDTQYF. The CDR3 DNA reads as TGTGCCAGCAGCGTGGACAGACCCACAGATACGCAGTATTTT.

This clone was seen once. This chain joins TRBV7-6 and TRBJ2-1; 9 positions agree with TRBD1. From germline, CDR1 is SGHVS and CDR2 FNYEAQ. The CDR3 has 14 amino acids. V lost 4 bases and J lost 6; bases outside the gene matches: 4. DNA of the CDR3: TGTGCCAGCAGCTCCGGGACAGGGATCAATGAGCAGTTCTTC. This sequence encodes CASSSGTGINEQFF.

The chain's CDR3 is CASSPEVGAEAYNEQFF. The CDR3 DNA sequence: TGTGCCAGCAGCCCCGAGGTAGGAGCGGAGGCCTACAATGAGCAGTTCTTC. The J gene is TRBJ2-1, the V gene TRBV11-3; a weak D match, TRBD2 (5 bases). The CDR3 length is 17 residues. The V end was cut by 5 bases, the J end by 2 bases, with 19 bases between. Germline V CDR1 and CDR2: SGHNT, YENEEA. Filled out from reference TRBV11-3 and TRBJ2-1, the complete variable domain reads EAGVVQSPRYKIIEKKQPVAFWCNPISGHNTLYWYLQNLGQGPELLIRYENEEAVDDSQLPKDRFSAERLKGVDSTLKIQPAELGDSAVYLCASSPEVGAEAYNEQFFGPGTRLTVL.

V usage is TRBV30 and J usage is TRBJ2-7, with D possibly TRBD1 on 6 matching bases. Germline values: CDR1 GTSNPN, CDR2 SVGIG (reference sequence). Trimming shortened V by 3 bases and J by 7 bases, and 16 bases separated the two germline ends. The CDR3 runs to 13 residues. The CDR3: CAWSYRVGAEQYF. In nucleotides, the CDR3 is TGTGCCTGGAGCTACAGGGTAGGGGCGGAGCAGTACTTC.

V and J are TRBV28 and TRBJ1-3, with TRBD1 identical over 8 bases. Per germline, CDR1 MDHEN and CDR2 SYDVKM. J gave up 4 bases and V 3 bases, and 2 bases lay outside the gene matches. CDR3 size: 14 residues. The CDR3 region has the DNA TGTGCCAGCAGTTTTCAGGGGGCCGGAAACACCATATATTTT. This gives the protein CASSFQGAGNTIYF.

The chain carries TRBV27 and TRBJ2-7; 8 bases align to TRBD1. CDR1 MNHEY and CDR2 SMNVEV come from the germline V gene (reference sequence). With 8 bases clipped from V and 1 base from J, the junction kept 10 bases outside the gene matches. This CDR3 is 15 amino acids long. For the CDR3, the DNA is TGTGCCAGCCGAGTCCGGCAGGGGGCATCCTACGAGCAGTACTTC. Translating gives CASRVRQGASYEQYF.

J is TRBJ1-2 and V is TRBV7-2, with D uncertain. The V end was cut by 2 bases, the J end by 6 bases, with 28 bases between. CDR1 and CDR2 from the germline V gene are SGHTA and FQGNSA. CDR3 length: 19 amino acids. DNA for the CDR3: TGTGCCAGCAGCTTAATGTTGGTCGGTCGACCGGGGATTAAGGATGGCTACACCTTC. It yields the protein CASSLMLVGRPGIKDGYTF.

The V gene is TRBV6-1, the J gene TRBJ2-5; possibly TRBD2 for D (7 bases). Trimming took off 0 bases at V and 2 bases at J, with 13 bases between the two ends. CDR3 size: 16 residues. CDR1 and CDR2 (germline): MNHNS, SASEGT. The CDR3 spells CASSEALRGAQETQYF. CDR3 in DNA: TGTGCCAGCAGTGAAGCGCTTCGGGGGGCTCAAGAGACCCAGTACTTC.

The chain combines TRBV5-1 with TRBJ2-1, with D maybe TRBD2 (6 bases). Trimming took 9 bases from V and 5 from J, leaving 12 bases between them. CDR1 and CDR2 (germline): SGHRS, YFSETQ. The CDR3 is made up of 12 amino acids. Written as DNA, the CDR3 is TGCGCCACACGGGACTCTGACAATGAGCAGTTCTTC. It specifies CATRDSDNEQFF.

This clone was seen only a few times. The chain couples TRBV6-5 to TRBJ2-7, with TRBD2 matching over 9 bases. Trimming at V came to 4 bases and at J to 5 bases, leaving 9 bases not matched to a gene. CDR3 length: 15 amino acids. CDR1 and CDR2 from the germline V gene are MNHEY and SVGAGI. CDR3 nucleotides: TGTGCCAGCAGTTCGTTTAGCGGGAGCTCGGACGAGCAGTACTTC. Translation gives CASSSFSGSSDEQYF.

This sequence joins TRBV6-5 and TRBJ2-7; TRBD1 matches at 9 bases. This CDR3 has 15 residues. Germline loops: CDR1 MNHEY, CDR2 SVGAGI. V lost 6 bases and J lost 0; bases outside the gene matches: 6. CDR3 sequence: CASSPDRGISYEQYF. As DNA, the CDR3 is TGTGCCAGCAGCCCCGACAGGGGGATCTCCTACGAGCAGTACTTC.

This rearrangement joins TRBV15 to TRBJ2-2; 9 nucleotides line up with TRBD2. Per germline, CDR1 LNHNV and CDR2 YYDKDF (reference sequence). V trimming: 3 bases; J trimming: 6 bases; junction bases outside the gene matches: 11. The length of the CDR3 is 17 residues. The CDR3 nucleotides are TGTGCCACCAGCAGGGCTGGACTAGCGAGAGGAGCCGGGGAGCTGTTTTTT. Translation gives CATSRAGLARGAGELFF. Combining the CDR3 with reference TRBV15 and TRBJ2-2 gives the whole variable domain DAMVIQNPRYQVTQFGKPVTLSCSQTLNHNVMYWYQQKSSQAPKLLFHYYDKDFNNEADTPDNFQSRRPNTSFCFLDIRSPGLGDTAMYLCATSRAGLARGAGELFFGEGSRLTVL.